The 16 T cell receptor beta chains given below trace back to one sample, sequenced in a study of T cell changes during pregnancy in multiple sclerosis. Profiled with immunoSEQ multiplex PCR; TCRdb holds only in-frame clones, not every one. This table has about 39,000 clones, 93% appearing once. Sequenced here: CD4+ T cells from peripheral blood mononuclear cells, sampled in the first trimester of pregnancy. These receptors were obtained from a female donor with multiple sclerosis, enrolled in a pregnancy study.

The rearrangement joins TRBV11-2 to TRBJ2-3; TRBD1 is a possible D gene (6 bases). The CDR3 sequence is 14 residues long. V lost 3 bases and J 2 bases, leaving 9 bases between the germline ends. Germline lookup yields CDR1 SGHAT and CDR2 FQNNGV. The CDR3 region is CASSFTGFTDTQYF. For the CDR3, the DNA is TGTGCCAGCAGCTTCACAGGGTTCACAGATACGCAGTATTTT. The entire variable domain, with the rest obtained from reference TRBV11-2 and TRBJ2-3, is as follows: EAGVAQSPRYKIIEKRQSVAFWCNPISGHATLYWYQQILGQGPKLLIQFQNNGVVDDSQLPKDRFSAERLKGVDSTLKIQPAKLEDSAVYLCASSFTGFTDTQYFGPGTRLTVL.

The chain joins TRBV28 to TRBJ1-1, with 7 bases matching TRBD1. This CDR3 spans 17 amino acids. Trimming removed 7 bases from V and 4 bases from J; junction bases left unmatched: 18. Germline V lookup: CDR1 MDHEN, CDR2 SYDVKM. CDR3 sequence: CASNGARQGVSGTEAFF. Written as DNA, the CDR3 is TGTGCCAGCAATGGAGCGCGGCAGGGGGTCTCGGGCACTGAAGCTTTCTTT.

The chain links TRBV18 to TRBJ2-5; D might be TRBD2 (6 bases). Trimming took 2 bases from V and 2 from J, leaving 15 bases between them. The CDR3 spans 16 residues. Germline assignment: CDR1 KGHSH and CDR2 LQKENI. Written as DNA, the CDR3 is TGTGCCAGCTCACCAGGTATAAACGGGGGTCAAGAGACCCAGTACTTC. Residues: CASSPGINGGQETQYF.

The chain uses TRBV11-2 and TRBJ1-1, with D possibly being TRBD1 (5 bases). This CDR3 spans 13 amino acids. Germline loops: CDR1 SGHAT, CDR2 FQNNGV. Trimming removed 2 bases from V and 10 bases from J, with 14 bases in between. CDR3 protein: CASSLREGLGAFF. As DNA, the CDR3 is TGTGCCAGCAGCTTACGGGAGGGGCTAGGAGCTTTCTTT. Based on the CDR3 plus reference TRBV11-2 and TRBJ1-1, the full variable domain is EAGVAQSPRYKIIEKRQSVAFWCNPISGHATLYWYQQILGQGPKLLIQFQNNGVVDDSQLPKDRFSAERLKGVDSTLKIQPAKLEDSAVYLCASSLREGLGAFFGQGTRLTVV.

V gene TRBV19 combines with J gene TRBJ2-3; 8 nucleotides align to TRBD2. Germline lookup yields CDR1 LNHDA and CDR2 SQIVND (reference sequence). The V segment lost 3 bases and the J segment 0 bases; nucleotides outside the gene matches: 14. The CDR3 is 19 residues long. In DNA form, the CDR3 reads TGTGCCAGTAGTATCACGCGAGGTAGCGGGGCAATTAGCACAGATACGCAGTATTTT. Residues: CASSITRGSGAISTDTQYF.

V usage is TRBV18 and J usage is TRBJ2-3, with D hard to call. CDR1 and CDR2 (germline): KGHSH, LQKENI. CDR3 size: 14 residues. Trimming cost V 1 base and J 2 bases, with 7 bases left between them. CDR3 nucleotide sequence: TGTGCCAGCTCACCACTTCGTAACACAGATACGCAGTATTTT. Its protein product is CASSPLRNTDTQYF.

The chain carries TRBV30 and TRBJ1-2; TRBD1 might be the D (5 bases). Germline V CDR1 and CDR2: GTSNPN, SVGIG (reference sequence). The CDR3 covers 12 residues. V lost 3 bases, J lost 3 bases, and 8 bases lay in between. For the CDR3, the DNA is TGTGCCTGGAGGGGCAGGGACTATGGCTACACCTTC. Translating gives CAWRGRDYGYTF.

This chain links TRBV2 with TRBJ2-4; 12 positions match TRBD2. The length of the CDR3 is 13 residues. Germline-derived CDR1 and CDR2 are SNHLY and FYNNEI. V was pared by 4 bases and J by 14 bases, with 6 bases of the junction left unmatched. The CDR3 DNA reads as TGTGCCAGCAGTGCCCGACTAGCGGGGGAAGAGTACTTC. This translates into CASSARLAGEEYF.

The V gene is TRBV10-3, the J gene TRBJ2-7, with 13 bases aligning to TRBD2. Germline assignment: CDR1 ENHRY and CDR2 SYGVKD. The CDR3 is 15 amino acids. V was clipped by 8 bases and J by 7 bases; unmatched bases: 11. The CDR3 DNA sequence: TGTGCCATCCAAGGGACTAGCGGGGAACCTTGGGAGCAGTACTTC. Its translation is CAIQGTSGEPWEQYF.

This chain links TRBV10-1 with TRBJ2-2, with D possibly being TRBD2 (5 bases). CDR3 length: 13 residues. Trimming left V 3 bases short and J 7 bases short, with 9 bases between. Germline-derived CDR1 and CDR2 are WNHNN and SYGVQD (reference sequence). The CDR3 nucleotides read TGCGCCAGCAGTGACAGCGGCCGCGGGGAGCTGTTTTTT. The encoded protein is CASSDSGRGELFF.

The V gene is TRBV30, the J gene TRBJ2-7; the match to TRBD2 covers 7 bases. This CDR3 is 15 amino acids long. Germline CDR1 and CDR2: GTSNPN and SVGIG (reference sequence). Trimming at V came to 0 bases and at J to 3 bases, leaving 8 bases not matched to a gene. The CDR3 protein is CAWSVTAGALYEQYF. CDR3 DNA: TGTGCCTGGAGTGTAACGGCGGGAGCCCTCTACGAGCAGTACTTC.

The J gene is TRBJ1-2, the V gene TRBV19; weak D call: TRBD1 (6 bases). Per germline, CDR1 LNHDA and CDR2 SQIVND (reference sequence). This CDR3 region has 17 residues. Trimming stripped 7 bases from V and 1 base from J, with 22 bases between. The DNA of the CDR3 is TGTGCCAGTAAGGGACCGGGCAGGGGAGAGGATAACTATGGCTACACCTTC. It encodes CASKGPGRGEDNYGYTF.

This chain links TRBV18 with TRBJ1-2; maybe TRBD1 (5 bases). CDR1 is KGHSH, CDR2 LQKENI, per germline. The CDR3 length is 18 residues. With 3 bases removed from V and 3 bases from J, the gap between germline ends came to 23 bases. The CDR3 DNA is TGTGCCAGCTCACCGCTACCGGGACTGGCTTCGGAGGACTATGGCTACACCTTC. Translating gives CASSPLPGLASEDYGYTF.

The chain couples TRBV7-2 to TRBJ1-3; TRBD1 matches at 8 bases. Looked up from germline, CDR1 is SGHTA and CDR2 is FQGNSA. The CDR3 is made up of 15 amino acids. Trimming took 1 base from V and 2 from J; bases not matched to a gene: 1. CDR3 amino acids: CASSLEDRAGNTIYF. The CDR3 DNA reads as TGTGCCAGCAGCTTAGAGGACAGGGCTGGAAACACCATATATTTT. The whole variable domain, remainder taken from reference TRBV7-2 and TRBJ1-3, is GAGVSQSPSNKVTEKGKDVELRCDPISGHTALYWYRQSLGQGLEFLIYFQGNSAPDKSGLPSDRFSAERTGGSVSTLTIQRTQQEDSAVYLCASSLEDRAGNTIYFGEGSWLTVV.

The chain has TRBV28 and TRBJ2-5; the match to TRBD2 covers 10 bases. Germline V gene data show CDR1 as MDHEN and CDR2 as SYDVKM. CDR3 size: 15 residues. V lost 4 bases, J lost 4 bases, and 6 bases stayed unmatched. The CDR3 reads CASSSSGGARETQYF. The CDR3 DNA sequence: TGTGCCAGCAGTTCGAGCGGGGGGGCTCGAGAGACCCAGTACTTC.

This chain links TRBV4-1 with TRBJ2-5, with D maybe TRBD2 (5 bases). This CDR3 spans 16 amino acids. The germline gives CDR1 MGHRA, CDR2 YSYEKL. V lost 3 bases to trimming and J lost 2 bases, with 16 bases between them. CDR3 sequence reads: CASSHPGKGRQETQYF. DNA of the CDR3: TGCGCCAGCAGCCACCCCGGGAAGGGAAGGCAAGAGACCCAGTACTTC.